Following are 9 T cell receptor beta chains from one sample sequenced in a study of cytomegalovirus exposure and HLA in healthy donors. The assay was immunoSEQ multiplex PCR, and TCRdb's table has in-frame clones only and misses some. Of approximately 230,000 clones listed, roughly 90% are singletons. The sequencing input was PBMCs. These receptors were collected from a man aged 18 to 29 in good health and CMV-seropositive.

The genes are TRBV30 and TRBJ2-7, with a tentative D call TRBD1 (6 bases). Germline CDR1 and CDR2: GTSNPN and SVGIG (reference sequence). The CDR3 spans 14 residues. The germline V and J ends were trimmed by 0 bases and 3 bases, with 12 bases remaining between them. CDR3 DNA sequence: TGTGCCTGGAGTGTACAGGGTCCTTACTACGAGCAGTACTTC. As protein: CAWSVQGPYYEQYF.

The chain is built from TRBV29-1 and TRBJ1-2, with D perhaps matching TRBD1 (5 bases). This CDR3 region has 13 residues. Germline V gene sequence: CDR1 SQVTM, CDR2 ANQGSEA. Trimming removed 7 bases at V and 3 bases at J, with 15 bases between. CDR3 region: CSAGDGSYYGYTF. The CDR3 region has the DNA TGCAGCGCTGGGGACGGAAGCTACTATGGCTACACCTTC.

This chain connects TRBV27 to TRBJ1-5; D unresolved. CDR3 length: 13 amino acids. Trimming pared 4 bases from V and 3 bases from J, leaving 7 bases between. The germline CDR1 and CDR2 sequences are MNHEY and SMNVEV (reference sequence). The CDR3 region has the DNA TGTGCCAGCAGTTCAGGCCACAATCAGCCCCAGCATTTT. Its translation is CASSSGHNQPQHF.

The genes are TRBV7-6 and TRBJ2-2; TRBD1 matches at 12 bases. V lost 5 bases to trimming and J lost 4 bases; unmatched junction nucleotides: 14. The CDR3 contains 19 residues. Germline CDR1 and CDR2: SGHVS and FNYEAQ. This CDR3 reads CASSTRDRGPEVPTGELFF. CDR3 bases: TGTGCCAGCAGCACACGGGACAGGGGGCCTGAGGTTCCCACCGGGGAGCTGTTTTTT. Drawing the rest from reference TRBV7-6 and TRBJ2-2, the complete variable domain is GAGVSQSPRYKVTKRGQDVALRCDPISGHVSLYWYRQALGQGPEFLTYFNYEAQQDKSGLPNDRFSAERPEGSISTLTIQRTEQRDSAMYRCASSTRDRGPEVPTGELFFGEGSRLTVL.

The rearrangement uses TRBV7-6 and TRBJ2-2, with TRBD2 as a possible D gene (5 bases). V was cut by 5 bases and J by 0 bases, with 13 bases left in between. The CDR3 has 16 residues. Germline-derived CDR1 and CDR2 are SGHVS and FNYEAQ. The CDR3 spells CASSARLLTNTGELFF. CDR3 nucleotide sequence: TGTGCCAGCAGCGCTAGACTACTAACGAACACCGGGGAGCTGTTTTTT.

V gene TRBV10-2 combines with J gene TRBJ1-1; TRBD1 matches at 8 bases. Per the germline V gene, CDR1 is WSHSY and CDR2 is SAAADI. This CDR3 is 17 amino acids long. With V trimmed by 7 bases and J by 0 bases, 13 bases remained unmatched. This CDR3 reads CASTRGQTAFLNTEAFF. The CDR3 DNA reads TGCGCCAGCACCAGGGGGCAGACCGCCTTCTTGAACACTGAAGCTTTCTTT.

This clone was recorded once. The gene calls are TRBV29-1 and TRBJ1-4; no firm D call. The V end was cut by 6 bases, the J end by 0 bases, with 11 bases between. The CDR3 runs to 14 residues. Looked up from germline, CDR1 is SQVTM and CDR2 is ANQGSEA. The DNA for the CDR3 is TGCAGCGTCGGACCAGGAGCAACTAATGAAAAACTGTTTTTT. Encoded protein: CSVGPGATNEKLFF. Using reference TRBV29-1 and TRBJ1-4 for the parts outside the CDR3, the full variable domain is SAVISQKPSRDICQRGTSLTIQCQVDSQVTMMFWYRQQPGQSLTLIATANQGSEATYESGFVIDKFPISRPNLTFSTLTVSNMSPEDSSIYLCSVGPGATNEKLFFGSGTQLSVL.

The chain's CDR3 is CASSDILRHNEQFF. The CDR3 nucleotides read TGTGCCAGCAGTGATATCCTACGCCACAATGAGCAGTTCTTC. The rearrangement joins TRBV2 to TRBJ2-1, with unresolved D. Trimming took off 3 bases at V and 5 bases at J, with 11 bases between the two ends. Germline CDR1 reads SNHLY; CDR2 reads FYNNEI. CDR3 size: 14 residues.

The chain is built from TRBV6-5 and TRBJ1-2, with D perhaps TRBD1 (5 bases). The CDR3 is made up of 14 amino acids. V was shortened by 7 bases and J by 1 base, with 13 bases between the two germline ends. From germline, CDR1 is MNHEY and CDR2 SVGAGI. Here the CDR3 DNA reads TGTGCCAGCAACCCGGGAGGGGTTAACTATGGCTACACCTTC. As protein: CASNPGGVNYGYTF.